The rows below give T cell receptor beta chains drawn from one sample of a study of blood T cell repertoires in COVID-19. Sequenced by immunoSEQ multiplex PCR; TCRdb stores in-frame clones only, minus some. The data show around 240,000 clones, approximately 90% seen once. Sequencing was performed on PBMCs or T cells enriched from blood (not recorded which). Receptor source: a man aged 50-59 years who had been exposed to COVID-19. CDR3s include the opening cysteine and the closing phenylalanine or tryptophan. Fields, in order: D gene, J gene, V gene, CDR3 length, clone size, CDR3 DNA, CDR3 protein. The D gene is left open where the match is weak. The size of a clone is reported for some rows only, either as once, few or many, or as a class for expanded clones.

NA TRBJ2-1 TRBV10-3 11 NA TGTGCCATCAGCAGAGCGGATGAGCAGTTCTTC CAISRADEQFF
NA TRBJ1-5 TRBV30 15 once TGTGCCTGGGCGGGAGGGAGTAACACCAATCAGCCCCAGCATTTT CAWAGGSNTNQPQHF
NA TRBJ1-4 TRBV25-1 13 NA TGTGCCAGCAGTGGCCGGGAGAATGAAAAACTGTTTTTT CASSGRENEKLFF
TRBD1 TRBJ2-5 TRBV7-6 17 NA TGTGCCAGCAGCGTCGGGACAGGGGGAGATATCGGAGAGACCCAGTACTTC CASSVGTGGDIGETQYF
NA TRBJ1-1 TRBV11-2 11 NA TGTGCCAGCAGCTTATATAGTGAAGCTTTCTTT CASSLYSEAFF
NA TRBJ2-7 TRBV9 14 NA TGTGCCAGCAGCGTAGGGAGGGGGGGTTACGAGCAGTACTTC CASSVGRGGYEQYF
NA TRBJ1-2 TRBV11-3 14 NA TGTGCCAGCAGCTTGGGGGGGACTAACTATGGCTACACCTTC CASSLGGTNYGYTF
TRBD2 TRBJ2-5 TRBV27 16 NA TGTGCCAGCAGTTCCCTGAGTAGCGGGAGTTTTGAGACCCAGTACTTC CASSSLSSGSFETQYF
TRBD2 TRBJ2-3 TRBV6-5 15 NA TGTGCCAGCACAAAAGCGGGGGCCCGCACAGATACGCAGTATTTT CASTKAGARTDTQYF
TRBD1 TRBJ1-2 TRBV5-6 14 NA TGTGCCAGCAGCTGGGACAGGGGGTACTATGGCTACACCTTC CASSWDRGYYGYTF
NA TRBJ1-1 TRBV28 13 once TGTGCCAGCACATCCCGACTCGACACTGAAGCTTTCTTT CASTSRLDTEAFF
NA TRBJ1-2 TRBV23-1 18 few TGCGCCAGCAGTCAATTGGGTTCGGGAATCAAGATGGCCTATGGCTACACCTTC CASSQLGSGIKMAYGYTF
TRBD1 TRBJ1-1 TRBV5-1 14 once TGCGCCAGCAGTTCACAGGGGGCAAGCACTGAAGCTTTCTTT CASSSQGASTEAFF
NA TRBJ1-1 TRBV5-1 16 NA TGCGCCAGCAGCTTTAGAGGAGGGACCACTAACACTGAAGCTTTCTTT CASSFRGGTTNTEAFF
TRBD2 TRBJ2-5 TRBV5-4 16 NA TGTGCCAGCAGCTTGGCACTAGCGGGTAGTCAAGAGACCCAGTACTTC CASSLALAGSQETQYF
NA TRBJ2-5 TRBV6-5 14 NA TGTGCCAGCGACAACCGGGGGAGGCGAGAGACCCAGTACTTC CASDNRGRRETQYF
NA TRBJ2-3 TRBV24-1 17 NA TGTGCCACCAGTGATCCCGAGGCGGGTCCTAGCACAGATACGCAGTATTTT CATSDPEAGPSTDTQYF
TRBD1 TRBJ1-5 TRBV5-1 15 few TGCGCCAGCAGCTTAACGACAGGGGGCACTCAGCCCCAGCATTTT CASSLTTGGTQPQHF
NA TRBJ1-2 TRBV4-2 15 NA TGTGCCAGCAGCCAAGATACGGGAAGGGAAACTGGCTACACCTTC CASSQDTGRETGYTF
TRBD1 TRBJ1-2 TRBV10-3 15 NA TGTGCCATCAGTAACAAAGGACAGGGGGCCGGTGGCTACACCTTC CAISNKGQGAGGYTF
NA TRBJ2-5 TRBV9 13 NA TGTGCCAGCAGCCCCACTAGCAAAGAGACCCAGTACTTC CASSPTSKETQYF
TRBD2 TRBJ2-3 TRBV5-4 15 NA TGTGCCAGCACCGTAGGACTAGCGAGCACAGATACGCAGTATTTT CASTVGLASTDTQYF
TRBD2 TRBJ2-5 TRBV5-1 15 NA TGCGCCAGCAGCCCGAGGACTAGCGGGCAAGAGACCCAGTACTTC CASSPRTSGQETQYF
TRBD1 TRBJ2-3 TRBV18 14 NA TGTGCCAGCTCACCGGGACAGATAGTGGATACGCAGTATTTT CASSPGQIVDTQYF
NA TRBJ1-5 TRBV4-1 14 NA TGCGCCAGCAGACCCCCGGGAAGCAATCAGCCCCAGCATTTT CASRPPGSNQPQHF
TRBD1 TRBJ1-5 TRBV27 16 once TGTGCCAGCAGATCTACAGGGGGGCATAGCAATCAGCCCCAGCATTTT CASRSTGGHSNQPQHF
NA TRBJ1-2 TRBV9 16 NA TGTGCCAGCAGCGTAAACAGGGTCGGAGCTAACTATGGCTACACCTTC CASSVNRVGANYGYTF
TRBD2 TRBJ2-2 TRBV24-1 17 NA TGTGCCACCAGTGATTCCGGGACTAGCGGGTACACCGGGGAGCTGTTTTTT CATSDSGTSGYTGELFF
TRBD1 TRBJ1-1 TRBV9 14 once TGTGCCAGCAGCGCGACAGGGTATTACACTGAAGCTTTCTTT CASSATGYYTEAFF
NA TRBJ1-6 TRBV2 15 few TGTGCCAGCAGGGAACATAGCTCCTATAATTCACCCCTCCACTTT CASREHSSYNSPLHF
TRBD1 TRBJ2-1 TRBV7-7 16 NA TGTGCTAGCAGCTTAGGGACAGGGAAAGGGGGCAATGAGCAGTTCTTC CASSLGTGKGGNEQFF
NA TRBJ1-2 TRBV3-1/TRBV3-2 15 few TGTGCCAGCAGCCAAAGCGGCAGCTCTAACTATGGCTACACCTTC CASSQSGSSNYGYTF
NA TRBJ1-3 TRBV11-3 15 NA TGTGCCAGCAGCTCCGGTAGTCAGGCTGGAAACACCATATATTTT CASSSGSQAGNTIYF
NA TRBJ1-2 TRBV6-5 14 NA TGTGCCACCAAGCGCGGGGGGCCCCCCTATGGCTACACCTTC CATKRGGPPYGYTF
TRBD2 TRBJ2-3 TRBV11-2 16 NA TGTGCCAGCAGCTTATTGCCTAGCGGAATCACAGATACGCAGTATTTT CASSLLPSGITDTQYF
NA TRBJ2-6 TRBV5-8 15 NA TGTGCCAGCAGCTTCAGGGACTCTGGGGCCAACGTCCTGACTTTC CASSFRDSGANVLTF
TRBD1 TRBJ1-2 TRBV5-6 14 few TGTGCCAGCAGCTTGTTGGGGGACAGGGGAGCCTACACCTTC CASSLLGDRGAYTF
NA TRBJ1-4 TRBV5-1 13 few TGCGCCAGCAGCTTTCAGGGTAATGAAAAACTGTTTTTT CASSFQGNEKLFF
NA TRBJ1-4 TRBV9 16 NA TGTGCCAGCAGCGTAACGACAGGAGGAACTAATGAAAAACTGTTTTTT CASSVTTGGTNEKLFF
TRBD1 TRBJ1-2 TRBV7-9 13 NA TGTGCCAGCAGCTTGGACAGGATCTATGGCTACACCTTC CASSLDRIYGYTF
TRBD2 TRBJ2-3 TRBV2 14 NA TGTGCCAGCAATCTAGCGGGCCAGGCAGATACGCAGTATTTT CASNLAGQADTQYF
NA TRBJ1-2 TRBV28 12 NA TGTGCCAGCAGTTTGGTAGGACTATGGTACACCTTC CASSLVGLWYTF
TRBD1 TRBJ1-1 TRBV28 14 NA TGTGCCAGCACCGGAGACAGGGGGATAACTGAAGCTTTCTTT CASTGDRGITEAFF
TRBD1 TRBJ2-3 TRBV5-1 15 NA TGCGCCAGCAGCGGGGGACAGTCGTCGTGGCATACGCAGTATTTT CASSGGQSSWHTQYF
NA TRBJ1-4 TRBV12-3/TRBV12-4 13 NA TGTGCCAGCAGTTCTAGGGGCCGTGAAAAACTGTTTTTT CASSSRGREKLFF
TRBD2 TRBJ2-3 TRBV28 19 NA TGTGCCAGCAGCCGCGACGCGATACTAGCGGGAGATTTGACAGATACGCAGTATTTT CASSRDAILAGDLTDTQYF
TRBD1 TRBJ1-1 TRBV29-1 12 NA TGCAGCGTAGGACAGGGTCACACTGAAGCTTTCTTT CSVGQGHTEAFF
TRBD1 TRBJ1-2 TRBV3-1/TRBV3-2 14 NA TGTGCCAGCAGCCCCGGATACGGACAGGGTGGCTACACCTTC CASSPGYGQGGYTF
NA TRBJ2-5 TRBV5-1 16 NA TGCGCCAGCAGCTTGGGGCAGGGCACGCTCCAAGAGACCCAGTACTTC CASSLGQGTLQETQYF
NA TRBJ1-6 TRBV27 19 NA TGTGCCAGCAGTTTAGATTTTGACCACCGGGGGTTATATAATTCACCCCTCCACTTT CASSLDFDHRGLYNSPLHF
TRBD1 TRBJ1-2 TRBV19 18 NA TGTGCCAGTAGTATCGCCCCCCGGGACAGTCCTAGATCTATGGGCTACACCTTC CASSIAPRDSPRSMGYTF
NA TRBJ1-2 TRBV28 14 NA TGTGCCAGCACTCAAATTCCCCGCAGCTATGGCTACACCTTC CASTQIPRSYGYTF
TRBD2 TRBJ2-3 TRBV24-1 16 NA TGTGCCACCAGTGATTGGACTAGCGGGGGTAGGGATACGCAGTATTTT CATSDWTSGGRDTQYF
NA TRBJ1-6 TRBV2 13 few TGTGCCACCCGGGTATTTGAGGGTTCACCCCTCCACTTT CATRVFEGSPLHF
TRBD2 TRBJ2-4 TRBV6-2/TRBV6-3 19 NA TGTGCCAGCAGTTACTCTTACCTCCGACTAGCGGGAGAGAAAAACATTCAGTACTTC CASSYSYLRLAGEKNIQYF
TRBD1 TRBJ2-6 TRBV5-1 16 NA TGCGCCAGCAGCTTGTCAGGGGGCGCTGGGGCCAACGTCCTGACTTTC CASSLSGGAGANVLTF